This T cell receptor beta chain was identified in a study of human T cells and chemical hapten exposure. This clonotype was seen repeatedly, ten times or more. Each CDR3 protein gets one entry after TCRdb re-called the 5' RACE reads with MiXCR. The sample has 130,000 or so distinct CDR3 sequences, 3.5% to 5% seen once. Total RNA was isolated from whole blood that had not been fractionated. CDR1 is SGHRS and CDR2 is YFSETQ in the germline V gene. The CDR3 is 14 residues long. V was cut by 4 bases and J by 1 base, with 11 bases left in between. This clonotype was sampled from a female donor in good health. The rearrangement links TRBV5-1 to TRBJ2-5; D not certain. The DNA of the CDR3 is TGCGCCAGCAGCCCTTCCGGCTCCCAAGAGACCCAGTACTTC. The encoded protein is CASSPSGSQETQYF. The full variable domain, rest sourced from reference TRBV5-1 and TRBJ2-5, is KAGVTQTPRYLIKTRGQQVTLSCSPISGHRSVSWYQQTPGQGLQFLFEYFSETQRNKGNFPGRFSGRQFSNSRSEMNVSTLELGDSALYLCASSPSGSQETQYFGPGTRLLVL.